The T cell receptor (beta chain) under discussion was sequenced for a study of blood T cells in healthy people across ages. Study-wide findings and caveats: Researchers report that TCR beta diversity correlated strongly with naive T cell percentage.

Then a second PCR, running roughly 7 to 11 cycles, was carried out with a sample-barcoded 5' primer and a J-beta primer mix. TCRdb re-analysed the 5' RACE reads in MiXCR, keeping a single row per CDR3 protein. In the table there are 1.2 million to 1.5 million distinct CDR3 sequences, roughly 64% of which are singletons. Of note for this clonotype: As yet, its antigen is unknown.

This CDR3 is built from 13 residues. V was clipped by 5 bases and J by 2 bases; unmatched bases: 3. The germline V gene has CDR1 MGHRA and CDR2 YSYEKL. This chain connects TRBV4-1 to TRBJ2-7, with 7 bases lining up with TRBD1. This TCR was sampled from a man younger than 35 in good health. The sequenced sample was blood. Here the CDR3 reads CASSTQGAYEQYF. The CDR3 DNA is TGCGCCAGCAGCACCCAGGGGGCCTACGAGCAGTACTTC.